Detailed here is one T cell receptor beta chain. Its antigen is currently unknown. Produced via immunoSEQ multiplex PCR; TCRdb's table is partial and in-frame only. The profile shows 150,000 to 160,000 clones, 86% of them singletons. The source of the sample is a study of cytomegalovirus exposure and HLA in healthy donors. Study results and caveats: Overall, approximately 150 TCR beta chains were annotated as cytomegalovirus-associated.

The sequenced sample consisted of PBMCs. The sequence was collected from a man aged 18-30 years in good health and CMV-seropositive.

CDR3 sequence reads: CASSQTTVGETQYF. CDR3 bases: TGCGCCAGCAGCCAAACGACAGTGGGGGAGACCCAGTACTTC. The rearrangement joins TRBV4-3 to TRBJ2-5; D is possibly TRBD1 (5 bases). The CDR3 covers 14 residues. Trimming cost V 2 bases and J 5 bases, with 12 bases left between them. Germline lookup yields CDR1 LGHNA and CDR2 YSLEER.